This T cell receptor beta chain was observed in a study of T-cell reconstitution after alpha-beta-depleted transplantation in children. CDR3 length equals 17 residues. The V gene lost 1 base and the J gene lost 3 bases, with 13 bases spanning the gap. Germline assignment: CDR1 SGHVS and CDR2 FQNEAQ. Unique molecular identifiers were incorporated during preparation of the TCRbeta library. TCRdb redid the calling of the PCR reads with MiXCR, one entry per CDR3 protein. Counted here are 300,000 to 400,000 distinct CDR3 sequences, approximately 23% occurring once; the ten biggest clones make up 10% to 11%. Whole-study findings and limits: Several hundred expanded graft clones reportedly supplied alpha-beta T cells about two months after transplant. Newly produced T cells mostly accounted for T-cell counts and diversity one year post-transplant. Several patients had high TCRbeta diversity at day 60; it came from surviving recipient T cells and thymic progenitors.

This clonotype was seen more than once but under ten times. Its antigen is not known. The chain joins TRBV7-8 to TRBJ1-6; the D is unclear. This receptor was obtained from a male patient between 10 and 17 years old who had a stem cell transplant for acute lymphoblastic leukemia, so the T cells may come from the graft donor. Material: PBMCs, mostly from graft donor cells, obtained 180 days after TCRalphabeta/CD19-depleted stem cell transplant. CDR3 coding DNA: TGTGCCAGCAGCTTAGGGGCCAGGTCCGGCTATAATTCACCCCTCCACTTT. As protein: CASSLGARSGYNSPLHF. Based on the CDR3 plus reference TRBV7-8 and TRBJ1-6, the full variable domain is GAGVSQSPRYKVAKRGQDVALRCDPISGHVSLFWYQQALGQGPEFLTYFQNEAQLDKSGLPSDRFFAERPEGSVSTLKIQRTQQEDSAVYLCASSLGARSGYNSPLHFGNGTRLTVT.